One and the same sample provided the 10 T cell receptor beta chains below, sequenced in a study of cytomegalovirus exposure and HLA in healthy donors. Primers: 60 Vbeta forward and 13 Jbeta reverse. TCRdb's table, derived via immunoSEQ multiplex PCR, lists solely in-frame clones and lacks some. The repertoire holds about 100,000 clones, with about 80% as singletons. Sequencing input: PBMCs. Receptor source: a man younger than 45 in good health and CMV-seronegative.

CDR3 DNA: TGTGCCAGTACCTCGCCAAACCCTGCGTACTTGAACACTGAAGCTTTCTTT. This sequence encodes CASTSPNPAYLNTEAFF. The V call is TRBV19, the J call TRBJ1-1; D uncertain. Trimming shortened V by 7 bases and J by 0 bases, and 21 bases separated the two germline ends. The germline V gene encodes CDR1 LNHDA and CDR2 SQIVND (reference sequence). This CDR3 region has 17 residues.

This chain joins TRBV18 and TRBJ2-7; 7 nucleotides line up with TRBD2. This CDR3 is 15 amino acids long. Germline V CDR1 and CDR2: KGHSH, LQKENI. V lost 3 bases, J lost 6 bases, and 11 bases stayed unmatched. The CDR3 DNA reads TGTGCCAGCTCACCGGTGGGCGGGAGATCGGGCGAGCAGTACTTC. Protein product: CASSPVGGRSGEQYF.

The chain combines TRBV2 with TRBJ1-2; TRBD1 aligns across 7 bases. The trim removed 8 bases at V and 2 bases at J, leaving 11 bases unmatched. The CDR3 spans 15 residues. CDR1 is SNHLY, CDR2 FYNNEI, per germline. The CDR3 region is CASALRGQQNYGYTF. CDR3 DNA: TGTGCCAGCGCTTTGAGGGGGCAGCAAAACTATGGCTACACCTTC.

This clone has a single count. The V gene is TRBV5-1, the J gene TRBJ2-1; TRBD2 matches 10 bases. The CDR3 is 15 amino acids. V lost 2 bases and J lost 4; bases outside the gene matches: 3. Looked up from germline, CDR1 is SGHRS and CDR2 is YFSETQ. Here the CDR3 reads CASSLTAGGYNEQFF. The DNA of the CDR3 is TGCGCCAGCAGCTTAACAGCGGGGGGGTACAATGAGCAGTTCTTC.

The V and J genes are TRBV7-8 and TRBJ2-1; D may be TRBD2 (5 bases). This CDR3 has 17 amino acids. CDR1 is SGHVS and CDR2 is FQNEAQ in the germline V gene. Trimming shortened V by 7 bases and J by 5 bases, and 24 bases separated the two germline ends. CDR3 in amino acids: CASTPPLRLPRNNEQFF. The CDR3 bases are TGTGCCAGCACCCCCCCGCTGAGACTACCGAGAAACAATGAGCAGTTCTTC.

The CDR3 DNA sequence: TGTGCCAGCAGCGACACTAGCGGGAGGGTGGAGCAGCAGTTCTTC. It is translated as CASSDTSGRVEQQFF. The chain recombines TRBV7-9 with TRBJ2-1; 13 bases fit TRBD2. Germline CDR1 SEHNR, CDR2 FQNEAQ (reference sequence). CDR3 size: 15 residues. J lost 11 bases, V lost 5 bases, and 9 bases had no gene match.

The chain is built from TRBV28 and TRBJ2-5; maybe TRBD1 (6 bases). Germline CDR1 reads MDHEN; CDR2 reads SYDVKM. V lost 2 bases and J lost 5, with 15 bases in between. CDR3 length: 15 amino acids. The CDR3 DNA follows: TGTGCCAGCAGTTTAGGGGGCAGGGGTATGGAGACCCAGTACTTC. This translates into CASSLGGRGMETQYF.

This clone showed up just once. This chain uses TRBV6-1 with TRBJ1-2; 7 bases match TRBD1. The germline gives CDR1 MNHNS, CDR2 SASEGT. The V segment lost 2 bases and the J segment 4 bases; nucleotides outside the gene matches: 4. There are 14 residues in the CDR3. The CDR3 region is CASSEFDRVYGYTF. The CDR3 DNA follows: TGTGCCAGCAGTGAATTCGACAGGGTCTATGGCTACACCTTC.

The rearrangement links TRBV6-5 to TRBJ2-5; TRBD2 might be the D (5 bases). The end of the DNA aligns better with TRBJ2-7, so the J call may be wrong. The CDR3 contains 15 residues. The germline gives CDR1 MNHEY, CDR2 SVGAGI. The CDR3 sequence: CASSYSGFMSYEQYF. Written as DNA, the CDR3 is TGTGCCAGCAGTTATTCGGGGTTCATGTCCTACGAGCAGTACTTC.

The rearrangement joins TRBV4-1 to TRBJ2-7, with 8 bases that match TRBD2. The germline gives CDR1 MGHRA, CDR2 YSYEKL. The CDR3 consists of 18 residues. Trimming cost V 1 base and J 3 bases; bases outside gene matches: 14. The CDR3 is CASSQVWVAGRTYYEQYF. CDR3 nucleotides: TGCGCCAGCAGCCAAGTATGGGTAGCGGGACGGACTTACTACGAGCAGTACTTC.